These T cell receptor beta chains were read from a single sample in a study of human CD8 memory T cell subsets. Each CDR3 protein is one row after TCRdb ran MiXCR on the 5' RACE reads. The sample lists fewer than 8,500 distinct CDR3 sequences; about 3.9% were seen once. Sequenced input: CD8+ T cells from PBMCs. Receptors were obtained from a human donor in good health. CDR3s include the opening cysteine and the closing phenylalanine or tryptophan. The D gene is left open where the match is weak. Clone size is given as once, few, many or a size class.

clone size | J gene | D gene | V gene | CDR3 DNA | CDR3 protein
few | TRBJ2-7 | NA | TRBV18 | TGTGCCAGCTCACCCGGAGGGAGTGGCTACGAGCAGTACTTC | CASSPGGSGYEQYF
many | TRBJ2-7 | NA | TRBV7-9 | TGTGCCAGCACCACGGCCTACGAGCAGTACTTC | CASTTAYEQYF
few | TRBJ2-7 | NA | TRBV7-2 | TGTGCCAGCAGCCCACTTTCAGAAGAGCAGTACTTC | CASSPLSEEQYF
many | TRBJ2-1 | NA | TRBV29-1 | TGCAGCGTTGCCGGGAATGAGCAGTTCTTC | CSVAGNEQFF
many | TRBJ1-5 | NA | TRBV7-6 | TGTGCCAGCAGCCCCAATCAGGGTGAGGAGCCCCAGCATTTT | CASSPNQGEEPQHF
few | TRBJ1-3 | NA | TRBV20-1 | TGCAGTGCTAGAGGGCGAGAACTGCCTGGAAACACCATATATTTT | CSARGRELPGNTIYF
many | TRBJ1-6 | NA | TRBV7-8 | TGTGCCAGCAGCTTAGGGGCCAGAGTATCCCTCCACTTT | CASSLGARVSLHF
many | TRBJ2-1 | TRBD1 | TRBV5-4 | TGTGCCAACTCAGACAGGGCGGCTGAGCAGTTCTTC | CANSDRAAEQFF
many | TRBJ2-7 | NA | TRBV11-2 | TGTGCCAGCAGCTTATACGGCGGGGCCGGGTACGAGCAGTACTTC | CASSLYGGAGYEQYF
many | TRBJ2-3 | NA | TRBV7-7 | TGTGCCAGCAGCTTAGTCGCAGGGGAGGCAGATACGCAGTATTTT | CASSLVAGEADTQYF
many | TRBJ2-3 | TRBD2 | TRBV5-6 | TGTGCCAGCAGCTTGTATCGGCTGCGGGAGGCACCAATCCACACAGATACGCAGTATTTT | CASSLYRLREAPIHTDTQYF
many | TRBJ2-7 | NA | TRBV10-3 | TGTGCCATCAGGAGCCCGGGCTACTACGAGCAGTACTTC | CAIRSPGYYEQYF
many | TRBJ1-5 | NA | TRBV27 | TGTGCCAGCAGAGATCTACAGGGTAATAGCAATCAGCCCCAGCATTTT | CASRDLQGNSNQPQHF
many | TRBJ2-1 | TRBD2 | TRBV29-1 | TGCAGCGTTGATAGCGGGAGAGAGAGTGAGCAGTTCTTC | CSVDSGRESEQFF
few | TRBJ2-7 | NA | TRBV20-1 | TGCAGTGCTAGAGATGTGGCTAGAGAAACCTACGAGCAGTACTTC | CSARDVARETYEQYF